The 19 T cell receptor beta chains below come from one sample, sequenced in a study of T cell changes during pregnancy in multiple sclerosis (dated by TCRdb to the late 2010s). Library prep was done by the immunoSEQ multiplex PCR assay. TCRdb re-hosts the immuneACCESS table, in-frame sequences only. Its copies lack some clones; in the studies checked, an unresolved V gene accounts for under half of them, and the cause for the rest is not known. This sample has 52,000 or so clones in its table, and about 90% of those were observed once. The top ten hold 0.5% to 0.6% of the sample. The sample in question was CD4+ T cells from peripheral blood mononuclear cells, obtained in the first trimester of pregnancy. Source of these receptors: a female donor with multiple sclerosis, enrolled in a pregnancy study.

The chain joins TRBV6-6 to TRBJ1-1; TRBD1 matches at 8 bases. CDR1 MNHNY and CDR2 SVGAGI come from the germline V gene (reference sequence). V shed 5 bases, J shed 2 bases, and the junction held 7 bases outside the gene matches. This CDR3 has 15 amino acids. CDR3 residues: CASSRKTGVNTEAFF. CDR3 sequence (DNA): TGTGCCAGCAGTAGGAAGACAGGGGTAAACACTGAAGCTTTCTTT.

The chain combines TRBV6-1 with TRBJ2-3; 9 nucleotides line up with TRBD2. V was pared by 3 bases and J by 1 base, with 2 bases of the junction left unmatched. Per germline, CDR1 MNHNS and CDR2 SASEGT. The CDR3 length is 15 residues. Written as DNA, the CDR3 is TGTGCCAGCAGTGAGCGGGGGGGCGGCACAGATACGCAGTATTTT. Protein sequence: CASSERGGGTDTQYF.

The chain uses TRBV28 and TRBJ1-4; D not resolved. The ends were cut back, 9 bases at V and 8 bases at J, with 19 bases in the middle. Germline V CDR1 and CDR2: MDHEN, SYDVKM. The CDR3 contains 14 residues. The DNA for the CDR3 is TGTGCCAGTTTTCGGACTGACCGAATGGAAAAACTGTTTTTT. Its translation: CASFRTDRMEKLFF.

The sample holds one count of this clone. The gene calls are TRBV11-2 and TRBJ2-1; TRBD2 aligns across 12 bases. CDR3 length: 14 residues. V lost 2 bases, J lost 14 bases, and 7 bases stayed unmatched. Germline V lookup: CDR1 SGHAT, CDR2 FQNNGV. CDR3 residues: CASSLSVLAGGEFF. In DNA, the CDR3 is TGTGCCAGCAGCTTATCCGTACTAGCGGGAGGCGAGTTCTTC.

This sequence joins TRBV18 and TRBJ2-3; D not resolved. CDR1 and CDR2 from the germline V gene are KGHSH and LQKENI. V lost 1 base and J lost 2, with 7 bases in between. The CDR3 spans 14 residues. CDR3 sequence reads: CASSPLGVTDTQYF. The CDR3, as DNA: TGTGCCAGCTCACCACTAGGAGTCACAGATACGCAGTATTTT.

The J gene is TRBJ1-2, the V gene TRBV19; 8 nucleotides line up with TRBD1. The germline V gene encodes CDR1 LNHDA and CDR2 SQIVND (reference sequence). The CDR3 is 13 residues long. The V segment lost 6 bases and the J segment 5 bases; nucleotides outside the gene matches: 5. This CDR3 reads CASSRDRTYGYTF. CDR3 coding DNA: TGTGCCAGTAGCCGGGACAGGACGTATGGCTACACCTTC.

The chain couples TRBV9 to TRBJ2-2, with 11 bases fitting TRBD2. Trimming took 2 bases from V and 5 from J; bases not matched to a gene: 8. CDR3 length: 17 amino acids. Germline V gene data show CDR1 as SGDLS and CDR2 as YYNGEE. The CDR3 protein is CASSVVAGGPDTGELFF. The CDR3 bases are TGTGCCAGCAGCGTGGTAGCGGGAGGGCCTGATACCGGGGAGCTGTTTTTT.

This chain joins TRBV19 and TRBJ2-5; 8 nucleotides align to TRBD2. V was pared by 3 bases and J by 5 bases, with 11 bases of the junction left unmatched. Germline V gives CDR1 LNHDA, CDR2 SQIVND (reference sequence). The CDR3 totals 16 residues. CDR3 nucleotides: TGTGCCAGTAGTATTGGGACGGCGGGGGGAAGGGAGACCCAGTACTTC. Its translation is CASSIGTAGGRETQYF.

V usage is TRBV7-2 and J usage is TRBJ2-1; D call uncertain. V dropped 8 bases and J dropped 0 bases, with 5 bases sitting between them. The CDR3 loop spans 12 amino acids. CDR1 and CDR2 (germline): SGHTA, FQGNSA. CDR3 region: CASAASYNEQFF. The CDR3 nucleotides are TGTGCCAGCGCGGCCTCCTACAATGAGCAGTTCTTC.

This chain links TRBV7-2 with TRBJ1-5; D is uncertain. V gave up 3 bases and J gave up 3 bases, with 9 bases separating them. The CDR3 sequence is 14 residues long. From germline, CDR1 is SGHTA and CDR2 FQGNSA. CDR3 residues: CASSFGSSNQPQHF. CDR3 nucleotide sequence: TGTGCCAGCAGCTTCGGGAGTTCCAATCAGCCCCAGCATTTT.

The gene calls are TRBV30 and TRBJ1-6; 9 nucleotides align to TRBD1. Looked up from germline, CDR1 is GTSNPN and CDR2 is SVGIG (reference sequence). The CDR3 is made up of 17 amino acids. After removal of 0 bases from V and 7 bases from J, the junction contained 10 bases not matched to a gene. CDR3 nucleotide sequence: TGTGCCTGGAGTGTTTTCGTCTCGGGACAGGGAAATTCACCCCTCCACTTT. Protein product: CAWSVFVSGQGNSPLHF.

In DNA form, the CDR3 reads TGCGCCAGCAATAAAGACTGGGATACGCAGTATTTT. Translation gives CASNKDWDTQYF. The chain links TRBV10-1 to TRBJ2-3; D is uncertain. The CDR3 totals 12 residues. V shed 7 bases and J shed 6 bases, with 11 bases lying between them. Germline loops: CDR1 WNHNN, CDR2 SYGVQD (reference sequence).

This clone occurred a few times. The chain recombines TRBV30 with TRBJ2-5; D may be TRBD2 (7 bases). The CDR3 is 14 amino acids. Germline-derived CDR1 and CDR2 are GTSNPN and SVGIG (reference sequence). V shed 3 bases and J shed 5 bases, with 16 bases lying between them. The CDR3 loop is CAWSPGGRRETQYF. The CDR3 bases are TGTGCCTGGAGCCCGGGGGGCCGAAGGGAGACCCAGTACTTC.

V and J are TRBV4-1 and TRBJ1-2, with 7 bases identical to TRBD1. The CDR3 is 15 residues long. The germline V gene has CDR1 MGHRA and CDR2 YSYEKL. V shed 0 bases, J shed 5 bases, and the junction held 6 bases outside the gene matches. This CDR3 is CASSQEPGTVYGYTF. The CDR3 DNA sequence: TGCGCCAGCAGCCAAGAGCCCGGGACAGTGTATGGCTACACCTTC.

This clone has a single count. The chain recombines TRBV7-9 with TRBJ2-2; 15 positions agree with TRBD2. The trim removed 5 bases at V and 5 bases at J, leaving 6 bases unmatched. CDR1 and CDR2 from the germline V gene are SEHNR and FQNEAQ (reference sequence). The CDR3 consists of 17 residues. CDR3 protein: CASSPGLAGGPTGELFF. The CDR3 DNA follows: TGTGCCAGCAGCCCCGGACTAGCGGGAGGGCCAACCGGGGAGCTGTTTTTT.

The chain recombines TRBV29-1 with TRBJ2-1, with D maybe TRBD1 (5 bases). Germline CDR1 reads SQVTM; CDR2 reads ANQGSEA. V was shortened by 5 bases and J by 10 bases, with 15 bases between the two germline ends. CDR3 length: 12 amino acids. The CDR3 coding sequence is TGCAGCGTTTCTTATAGGGGTGAGGAGCAGTTCTTC. It encodes CSVSYRGEEQFF.

This clone was seen a single time. J is TRBJ2-1 and V is TRBV7-2; the D gene is possibly TRBD1 (6 bases). CDR3 size: 12 residues. The germline V and J ends were trimmed by 3 bases and 9 bases, with 9 bases remaining between them. Germline V gives CDR1 SGHTA, CDR2 FQGNSA. CDR3 protein: CASSLGDTEQFF. The CDR3 DNA sequence: TGTGCCAGCAGCTTGGGGGACACTGAGCAGTTCTTC.

The chain employs TRBV28 and TRBJ1-6; D is unresolved. This CDR3 has 11 residues. Between the trimmed V and J ends, which lost 7 bases and 13 bases, there was a span of 11 bases. The germline gives CDR1 MDHEN, CDR2 SYDVKM. The CDR3 sequence is CASTAGLPLHF. In nucleotides, the CDR3 is TGTGCCAGCACAGCAGGACTGCCCCTCCACTTT.

The genes are TRBV11-3 and TRBJ1-1, with D maybe TRBD1 (5 bases). The CDR3 totals 13 residues. Looked up from germline, CDR1 is SGHNT and CDR2 is YENEEA. Trimming took off 5 bases at V and 3 bases at J, with 10 bases between the two ends. CDR3 sequence (DNA): TGTGCCAGCAGCGCGGAACAGGACACTGAAGCTTTCTTT. The encoded protein is CASSAEQDTEAFF.